Below, 18 T cell receptor beta chains from the same sample are listed, as sequenced in a study of neurological immune-mediated disorders. MiXCR, applied by TCRdb to the 5' RACE reads, yields one record per CDR3 protein. The table has fewer than 35,000 distinct CDR3 sequences, about 3.1% seen once. Sequenced sample: PBMCs. These receptor sequences come from a young woman with multiple sclerosis.

This clonotype has a count of ten or more. The chain joins TRBV12-3 or TRBV12-4 to TRBJ2-5; D unclear. V lost 3 bases and J 0 bases, leaving 8 bases between the germline ends. The CDR3 has 14 residues. In DNA form, the CDR3 reads TGTGCCAGCAGTTTGCTCCGGGACCAAGAGACCCAGTACTTC. Amino acid sequence: CASSLLRDQETQYF.

This clonotype was seen repeatedly, ten times or more. The J gene is TRBJ1-4, the V gene TRBV20-1, with TRBD1 matching over 8 bases. Germline V gene lookup returns CDR1 DFQATT and CDR2 SNEGSKA (reference sequence). V lost 6 bases, J lost 6 bases, and 3 bases stayed unmatched. CDR3 length: 12 residues. The CDR3 DNA reads TGCAGTGCGAAGACAGGGGATGAAAAACTGTTTTTT. Protein: CSAKTGDEKLFF.

This clonotype has only a few counts. A much larger clone is a single base away; this may be a read error. The chain's CDR3 is CSIRFPGNTIYF. The CDR3 coding sequence is TGCAGCATTCGGTTCCCTGGAAACACCATATATTTT. V is TRBV29-1 and J is TRBJ1-3, with D uncertain. Looked up from germline, CDR1 is SQVTM and CDR2 is ANQGSEA. V lost 8 bases and J lost 2, with 10 bases in between. This CDR3 region has 12 residues.

This clonotype was counted many times. This sequence joins TRBV12-3 or TRBV12-4 and TRBJ2-7; TRBD2 agrees at 9 bases. J lost 7 bases, V lost 6 bases, and 7 bases had no gene match. This CDR3 has 13 residues. This CDR3 reads CASSRGLAQEQYF. Written as DNA, the CDR3 is TGTGCCAGCAGCCGAGGACTAGCGCAAGAGCAGTACTTC.

This clonotype has a count of ten or more. V usage is TRBV7-2 and J usage is TRBJ2-5; D assignment may be TRBD1 or TRBD2 (5 bases each). Between the trimmed V and J ends, which lost 1 base and 3 bases, there was a span of 15 bases. CDR1 is SGHTA and CDR2 is FQGNSA in the germline V gene. This CDR3 comprises 16 residues. CDR3 coding DNA: TGTGCCAGCAGCTTAGATCCCGGGACGGTGGAAGAGACCCAGTACTTC. This translates into CASSLDPGTVEETQYF.

The chain recombines TRBV7-8 with TRBJ2-7, with 9 bases matching TRBD1. Trimming removed 3 bases from V and 7 bases from J; junction bases left unmatched: 16. Germline assignment: CDR1 SGHVS and CDR2 FQNEAQ. The CDR3 sequence is 17 residues long. DNA of the CDR3: TGTGCCAGCAGCTTTTCAATCCCGGGACAGGGTCAAGAAGAGCAGTACTTC. It is translated as CASSFSIPGQGQEEQYF.

Ten or more counts support this clonotype. In nucleotides, the CDR3 is TGCAGTGCTAGAGAAGCGGGAGAGGTTGGTGAGCAGTTCTTC. This sequence encodes CSAREAGEVGEQFF. This chain connects TRBV20-1 to TRBJ2-1; 8 nucleotides align to TRBD2. Losses at the gene ends were 0 bases for V and 9 bases for J; bases not matched to a gene: 7. CDR3 length equals 14 residues. Germline V gene data show CDR1 as DFQATT and CDR2 as SNEGSKA (reference sequence).

This clonotype was counted ten times or more. The chain carries TRBV20-1 and TRBJ2-3; TRBD1 might be the D (6 bases). CDR1 DFQATT and CDR2 SNEGSKA come from the germline V gene (reference sequence). CDR3 length equals 15 residues. The germline V and J ends were trimmed by 5 bases and 7 bases, with 22 bases remaining between them. CDR3 sequence reads: CSASDPRGQLYTQYF. In nucleotides, the CDR3 is TGCAGTGCTTCCGACCCCCGAGGACAGTTATATACGCAGTATTTT.

This clonotype was observed at least ten times. The gene calls are TRBV10-3 and TRBJ2-5; 9 bases align to TRBD1. This CDR3 contains 15 residues. The V gene's germline CDR1 is ENHRY and CDR2 SYGVKD. V was clipped by 2 bases and J by 4 bases; unmatched bases: 5. The CDR3 region is CAISEQGQGGETQYF. The CDR3 DNA reads TGTGCCATCAGTGAGCAGGGACAGGGAGGAGAGACCCAGTACTTC.

By frequency in the sample, this clonotype is medium-sized (0.01 to 0.1%). The V gene is TRBV9, the J gene TRBJ1-3, with a possible D match to TRBD1 (5 bases). The CDR3 contains 15 residues. Germline CDR1 SGDLS, CDR2 YYNGEE. V gave up 4 bases and J gave up 4 bases, with 15 bases separating them. CDR3 residues: CASSLTGVPGNTIYF. As DNA, the CDR3 is TGTGCCAGCAGCTTAACAGGTGTGCCCGGAAACACCATATATTTT.

On this clonotype itself: A much larger clone lies a single base off, so this may be a read error. V is TRBV10-2 and J is TRBJ2-1, with D unresolved. Trimming removed 2 bases at V and 7 bases at J, with 12 bases between. The germline V gene has CDR1 WSHSY and CDR2 SAAADI. This CDR3 comprises 14 residues. CDR3 nucleotides: TGCGCCAGCAGTGAGCGAAAGGCTAAGAATGAGCAGTTCTTC. Translated, it gives CASSERKAKNEQFF.

The sample holds many counts of this clonotype. A much bigger clone sits one base away, suggesting this may be a read error. V usage is TRBV7-8 and J usage is TRBJ2-5; D gene ambiguous. V lost 10 bases to trimming and J lost 0 bases, with 12 bases between them. In germline, CDR1 is SGHVS, CDR2 FQNEAQ. This CDR3 region has 13 residues. CDR3: CATALMYQETQYF. The CDR3 bases are TGTGCCACTGCACTCATGTACCAAGAGACCCAGTACTTC.

This clonotype is deemed medium-sized. The chain combines TRBV20-1 with TRBJ1-6, with unresolved D. CDR3 size: 14 residues. V gave up 3 bases and J gave up 0 bases, with 6 bases separating them. Germline assignment: CDR1 DFQATT and CDR2 SNEGSKA (reference sequence). The CDR3 nucleotides read TGCAGTGCTAGCGTGAGCTCCTATAATTCACCCCTCCACTTT. It codes for CSASVSSYNSPLHF.

The gene calls are TRBV29-1 and TRBJ2-7; D tentatively fits TRBD1 or TRBD2 (5 bases each). V lost 0 bases and J lost 7, with 13 bases in between. Germline V CDR1 and CDR2: SQVTM, ANQGSEA. This CDR3 comprises 13 residues. This CDR3 is CSVEDLGTQEQYF. CDR3 DNA sequence: TGCAGCGTTGAAGATTTGGGGACCCAAGAGCAGTACTTC.

The sample holds a few counts of this clonotype. This chain connects TRBV7-9 to TRBJ1-2; no reliable D call. V was pared by 4 bases and J by 1 base, with 10 bases between. CDR1 and CDR2 (germline): SEHNR, FQNEAQ (reference sequence). The CDR3 runs 14 residues. CDR3 DNA sequence: TGTGCCAGCAGCTACTTACGGGATAACTATGGCTACACCTTC. This codes for CASSYLRDNYGYTF.

This clonotype appeared many times. The gene calls are TRBV29-1 and TRBJ2-3, with D perhaps TRBD1 (5 bases). The germline V gene has CDR1 SQVTM and CDR2 ANQGSEA. The CDR3 totals 13 residues. The V end lost 0 bases, the J end lost 6 bases, and 10 bases lay between the germline ends. CDR3 in DNA: TGCAGCGTTGAAGACAGGGCCTGGGATACGCAGTATTTT. Translating gives CSVEDRAWDTQYF.

In its sample, this clonotype was seen many times. The chain links TRBV29-1 to TRBJ1-1; TRBD1 might be the D (6 bases). V dropped 7 bases and J dropped 3 bases, with 15 bases sitting between them. Germline lookup yields CDR1 SQVTM and CDR2 ANQGSEA. This CDR3 is built from 13 residues. CDR3 region: CSASDRQYTEAFF. The CDR3 coding sequence is TGCAGCGCATCGGACAGACAGTACACTGAAGCTTTCTTT.

This clonotype turned up a few times. Here the CDR3 reads CASSYPGTGKNIQYF. The CDR3 coding sequence is TGTGCCAGCAGTTACCCAGGGACAGGGAAAAACATTCAGTACTTC. The rearrangement links TRBV6-2 or TRBV6-3 to TRBJ2-4; 9 nucleotides align to TRBD1. This CDR3 has 15 amino acids. The ends lost 2 bases at V and 4 bases at J; junction bases unmatched: 3. Per germline, CDR1 MNHEY and CDR2 SVGEGT.